This entry lists 24 T cell receptor beta chains sequenced from one sample in a study of blood T cells in healthy people across ages (dated by TCRdb to the mid-2010s). Library preparation employed 5' RACE. TCRdb shows the sequencer as Illumina HiSeq 2500. A second 7 to 11 cycle PCR used a sample-barcoded 5' primer and a J-beta primer mix. TCRdb reran the public reads through fastp at Q25 and MiXCR, keeping productive beta chains. Rows matching on CDR3 protein sequence are summarized as one entry with the most common DNA and genes. The sample includes fewer than 700,000 distinct CDR3 sequences, with roughly 41% observed a single time. Of the sample, about 32% falls within the top ten clones. Sequencing input: blood. These receptors were obtained from a man of 80 years or more in good health.

This sequence joins TRBV6-2 or TRBV6-3 and TRBJ2-3, with 7 bases that match TRBD2. Germline CDR1 and CDR2: MNHEY and SVGEGT. V was pared by 2 bases and J by 0 bases, with 5 bases of the junction left unmatched. The CDR3 sequence is 16 residues long. The CDR3 nucleotides read TGTGCCAGCAGTTACGTCGGGGGGACTAGCACAGATACGCAGTATTTT. Translated: CASSYVGGTSTDTQYF.

In regard to this clonotype: This may arise from a read error, as a much more abundant clone is one base away. The rearrangement links TRBV5-1 to TRBJ1-6; TRBD1 aligns across 8 bases. The CDR3 runs 17 residues. Germline-derived CDR1 and CDR2 are SGHRS and YFSETQ. Trimming took 4 bases from V and 10 from J; bases not matched to a gene: 16. The CDR3 loop reads CASSLKDRDRFPSPLHF. CDR3 DNA sequence: TGCGCCAGCAGCCTAAAAGACCGGGACAGGTTTCCCTCACCCCTCCACTTT.

The chain carries TRBV6-5 and TRBJ2-3; the D is unclear. CDR3 length: 14 amino acids. V was trimmed by 8 bases and J by 0 bases, leaving 12 bases between them. Germline CDR1 reads MNHEY; CDR2 reads SVGAGI. The CDR3 DNA follows: TGTGCCAGCTACGGGTGGGCGAGCACAGATACGCAGTATTTT. Its protein is CASYGWASTDTQYF.

This chain connects TRBV12-3 or TRBV12-4 to TRBJ2-3; D may match TRBD1 or TRBD2 (7 bases each). V lost 8 bases and J 4 bases, leaving 16 bases between the germline ends. This CDR3 spans 14 amino acids. The CDR3 spells CASGRGQRADTQYF. DNA for the CDR3: TGTGCCAGCGGGAGGGGACAGAGAGCAGATACGCAGTATTTT.

This clonotype was found a few times. The chain employs TRBV7-9 and TRBJ2-1; 9 positions match TRBD1. V gave up 1 base and J gave up 6 bases; unmatched junction bases: 4. The CDR3 loop spans 15 amino acids. CDR1 SEHNR and CDR2 FQNEAQ come from the germline V gene (reference sequence). This CDR3 is CASSLEQGAGNEQFF. The DNA for the CDR3 is TGTGCCAGCAGCTTAGAACAGGGGGCCGGCAATGAGCAGTTCTTC.

The rearrangement uses TRBV6-2 or TRBV6-3 and TRBJ2-2; D may be TRBD1 (5 bases). Deletions cut 4 bases from V and 1 base from J, with 10 bases between. The CDR3 spans 15 residues. Germline loops: CDR1 MNHEY, CDR2 SVGEGT. The CDR3 reads CASSLTDRNTGELFF. The CDR3 nucleotides are TGTGCCAGCAGTTTGACAGACAGGAACACCGGGGAGCTGTTTTTT.

The chain is built from TRBV6-2 or TRBV6-3 and TRBJ1-2; D remains ambiguous. The germline V gene encodes CDR1 MNHEY and CDR2 SVGEGT. Between the trimmed V and J ends, which lost 8 bases and 1 base, there was a span of 11 bases. The CDR3 consists of 13 residues. Here the CDR3 DNA reads TGTGCCAGCGGACGGATAAGTAACTATGGCTACACCTTC. Residues: CASGRISNYGYTF.

The chain has TRBV6-2 or TRBV6-3 and TRBJ2-1, with D unresolved. Trimming removed 7 bases from V and 2 bases from J, with 18 bases in between. From germline, CDR1 is MNHEY and CDR2 SVGEGT. CDR3 length: 16 amino acids. The CDR3 protein is CASTATTTITYNEQFF. In DNA, the CDR3 is TGTGCCAGCACCGCAACAACAACTATAACCTACAATGAGCAGTTCTTC.

The chain employs TRBV5-1 and TRBJ2-1; 10 nucleotides align to TRBD2. CDR1 is SGHRS, CDR2 YFSETQ, per germline. CDR3 length: 17 amino acids. The V gene end was trimmed by 0 bases and the J gene end by 8 bases; junction bases not matched to a gene: 11. CDR3 sequence reads: CASSLDASGSSSDEQFF. The CDR3 region has the DNA TGCGCCAGCAGCTTGGACGCTAGCGGGAGTTCATCTGATGAGCAGTTCTTC.

This clonotype turned up a few times. For the CDR3, the DNA is TGTGCCAGCAGCTTAGATGCGGGGTCGAGCACAGATACGCAGTATTTT. It translates to CASSLDAGSSTDTQYF. This sequence joins TRBV7-2 and TRBJ2-3, with a tentative D call TRBD2 (6 bases). Trimming removed 1 base at V and 0 bases at J, with 11 bases between. This CDR3 contains 16 residues. Germline V gene sequence: CDR1 SGHTA, CDR2 FQGNSA. Together with reference TRBV7-2 and TRBJ2-3, the CDR3 gives the full variable domain: GAGVSQSPSNKVTEKGKDVELRCDPISGHTALYWYRQSLGQGLEFLIYFQGNSAPDKSGLPSDRFSAERTGGSVSTLTIQRTQQEDSAVYLCASSLDAGSSTDTQYFGPGTRLTVL.

The V gene is TRBV7-6, the J gene TRBJ1-1; TRBD1 might be the D (5 bases). This CDR3 region has 13 residues. Germline-derived CDR1 and CDR2 are SGHVS and FNYEAQ. V lost 5 bases, J lost 5 bases, and 12 bases lay in between. CDR3 residues: CASSARDGTEAFF. CDR3 in DNA: TGTGCCAGCAGCGCCCGGGACGGGACTGAAGCTTTCTTT.

V and J are TRBV29-1 and TRBJ2-1; D call uncertain. V was clipped by 7 bases and J by 5 bases, with 15 bases between them. The CDR3 has 13 residues. Germline CDR1 SQVTM, CDR2 ANQGSEA. CDR3 protein: CSAEWGSDNEQFF. CDR3 nucleotide sequence: TGCAGCGCCGAATGGGGTTCCGACAATGAGCAGTTCTTC.

This clonotype was detected only a few times. This chain connects TRBV25-1 to TRBJ1-2; 7 positions agree with TRBD1. Germline assignment: CDR1 MGHDK and CDR2 SYGVNS. J was trimmed by 2 bases and V by 7 bases; bases with no gene match: 4. The CDR3 extends over 13 amino acids. CDR3 loop: CASTKGGNYGYTF. CDR3 in DNA: TGTGCCAGCACTAAAGGGGGCAACTATGGCTACACCTTC.

The table lists this clonotype with many counts. The chain recombines TRBV28 with TRBJ2-7, with 7 bases lining up with TRBD1. This CDR3 contains 15 residues. CDR1 is MDHEN, CDR2 SYDVKM, per germline. Germline trimming cut 5 bases from V and 4 bases from J; bases unmatched to any gene: 11. Here the CDR3 reads CASSANLGGGYEQYF. CDR3 nucleotide sequence: TGTGCCAGCAGTGCGAACCTAGGGGGCGGGTACGAGCAGTACTTC.

Only a few counts were recorded for this clonotype. J is TRBJ2-1 and V is TRBV7-2; possibly TRBD2 for D (7 bases). With 6 bases removed from V and 10 bases from J, the gap between germline ends came to 22 bases. The V gene's germline CDR1 is SGHTA and CDR2 FQGNSA. The CDR3 covers 15 residues. The CDR3 protein is CASSSRGGDIKEQFF. The CDR3 bases are TGTGCCAGCAGTTCACGAGGGGGGGACATTAAAGAGCAGTTCTTC.

The chain combines TRBV12-3 or TRBV12-4 with TRBJ1-2; 8 bases are shared with TRBD1. V dropped 6 bases and J dropped 7; count of bases not matched to a gene: 10. The CDR3 covers 14 residues. The CDR3 sequence is CASSPGDRRTGYTF. Here the CDR3 DNA reads TGTGCCAGCAGCCCGGGGGACAGGCGTACTGGCTACACCTTC.

The chain links TRBV5-1 to TRBJ2-2; TRBD2 matches 8 bases. The CDR3 is 14 amino acids. The germline CDR1 and CDR2 sequences are SGHRS and YFSETQ. Germline trimming cut 9 bases from V and 5 bases from J; bases unmatched to any gene: 9. The CDR3 spells CATSAIAGTGELFF. DNA for the CDR3: TGCGCCACCTCCGCTATAGCGGGGACCGGGGAGCTGTTTTTT.

V is TRBV29-1 and J is TRBJ2-5; unclear D gene. This CDR3 comprises 11 residues. V gave up 6 bases and J gave up 5 bases, with 10 bases separating them. Germline CDR1 reads SQVTM; CDR2 reads ANQGSEA. CDR3 amino acids: CSVRAGETQYF. The CDR3 coding sequence is TGCAGCGTCCGGGCCGGGGAGACCCAGTACTTC.

Only a few counts were recorded for this clonotype. V usage is TRBV7-2 and J usage is TRBJ2-5; TRBD1 aligns across 7 bases. Judging by the DNA end, TRBJ2-7 fits better; the J call may be wrong. CDR3 size: 14 residues. CDR1 and CDR2 (germline): SGHTA, FQGNSA. DNA of the CDR3: TGTGCCAGCAGCCGACAGCAGGGGGCCTACGAGCAGTACTTC. Its protein product is CASSRQQGAYEQYF.

V is TRBV20-1 and J is TRBJ2-5; D perhaps matches TRBD1 (6 bases). The CDR3 contains 15 residues. From germline, CDR1 is DFQATT and CDR2 SNEGSKA (reference sequence). V lost 6 bases and J lost 3, with 20 bases in between. CDR3 loop: CSAGGRAGAKETQYF. The CDR3 DNA reads TGCAGTGCCGGCGGCCGGGCAGGGGCGAAAGAGACCCAGTACTTC.

The V and J genes are TRBV4-3 and TRBJ2-1; 13 nucleotides align to TRBD2. With the DNA end fitting TRBJ2-7 better, the J assignment may be wrong. Germline lookup yields CDR1 LGHNA and CDR2 YSLEER. CDR3 length: 19 amino acids. In nucleotides, the CDR3 is TGCGCCAGCAGCCAAGGGAGCGCTAGGACTAGCGGGGGTTACAATGAGCAGTACTTC. This codes for CASSQGSARTSGGYNEQYF.

This chain joins TRBV27 and TRBJ2-7; weak D call: TRBD1 (6 bases). Looked up from germline, CDR1 is MNHEY and CDR2 is SMNVEV (reference sequence). The V end was cut by 5 bases, the J end by 0 bases, with 11 bases between. This CDR3 has 14 residues. CDR3 region: CASSVRGYSYEQYF. The CDR3 DNA reads TGTGCCAGCAGTGTAAGGGGGTACTCCTACGAGCAGTACTTC.

The chain joins TRBV29-1 to TRBJ1-2, with TRBD1 matching over 8 bases. V was clipped by 6 bases and J by 7 bases; unmatched bases: 19. The CDR3 loop spans 16 amino acids. Germline assignment: CDR1 SQVTM and CDR2 ANQGSEA. For the CDR3, the DNA is TGCAGCGTCCTGGGGGTCGAATCGGACAGGGTGGTTGGCTACACCTTC. It encodes CSVLGVESDRVVGYTF.

J is TRBJ1-4 and V is TRBV29-1, with 12 nucleotides matching TRBD1. V was pared by 4 bases and J by 7 bases, with 7 bases of the junction left unmatched. The CDR3 runs 15 residues. Germline CDR1 SQVTM, CDR2 ANQGSEA. The CDR3 sequence: CSVGSGTGGSEKLFF. The CDR3 DNA is TGCAGCGTTGGATCCGGGACAGGGGGCTCTGAAAAACTGTTTTTT. The variable domain in full, with the rest retrieved from reference TRBV29-1 and TRBJ1-4, is SAVISQKPSRDICQRGTSLTIQCQVDSQVTMMFWYRQQPGQSLTLIATANQGSEATYESGFVIDKFPISRPNLTFSTLTVSNMSPEDSSIYLCSVGSGTGGSEKLFFGSGTQLSVL.